Here is one TCR beta chain with its context. This specimen belongs to a study of blood T cell repertoires in COVID-19. Study summary: The study drew acute and convalescent COVID-19 samples from the United States, Italy and Spain. The analysed material was cDNA or gDNA that came from T cells, B-cell-depleted T cells, or PBMCs.

Per the original data handling: The authors estimated nucleated cell counts from reference gene primer amplification. The assay was immunoSEQ multiplex PCR, and TCRdb's table has in-frame clones only and misses some. Clone size and V and J calls were adopted from that table, with D and trimming inferred from the DNA. The sample records tens of thousands of clones, over 80% being singletons. V lost 2 bases to trimming and J lost 7 bases, with 21 bases between them. Germline V gene data show CDR1 as SGHNT and CDR2 as YYREEE (reference sequence). The CDR3 runs 16 residues. This TCR was recovered from a human donor in a cohort sampled during active COVID-19. The chain recombines TRBV5-4 with TRBJ1-2; D possibly corresponds to TRBD1 (6 bases). The sequenced sample was peripheral blood. This CDR3 is CASSFLFSGIRGGYTF. Here the CDR3 DNA reads TGTGCCAGCAGCTTCCTTTTTTCCGGGATCAGGGGTGGCTACACCTTC.